This T cell receptor beta chain was obtained from a study of CD8 T cells in ankylosing spondylitis. Germline V lookup: CDR1 SGHVS, CDR2 FQNEAQ. CDR3 length: 15 amino acids. Trimming pared 3 bases from V and 4 bases from J, leaving 15 bases between. Quantitative 5'-RACE with molecular barcodes was used to make the TCR beta libraries. TCRdb recomputed calls from the 5' RACE reads with MiXCR, one row per CDR3 protein. The sample consists of hundreds of thousands of distinct CDR3 sequences, around 20% of them appearing once. As concerns this clonotype: Its cognate antigen is unknown.

Findings and caveats of the study: It appeared that ankylosing spondylitis blood was characterized by a TCR beta motif of about eight highly homologous variants. Peripheral blood samples showed relatively rare disease-linked clones, and these clones were CD8+.

This TCR was sampled from a male donor with ankylosing spondylitis. The sample comprised blood, either unsorted or a sorted T cell fraction (not recorded which). The V call is TRBV7-8, the J call TRBJ2-5; D may be TRBD2 (7 bases). The CDR3 loop is CASSFSGGAVETQYF. The CDR3 region has the DNA TGTGCCAGCAGCTTTTCGGGGGGCGCCGTAGAGACCCAGTACTTC.